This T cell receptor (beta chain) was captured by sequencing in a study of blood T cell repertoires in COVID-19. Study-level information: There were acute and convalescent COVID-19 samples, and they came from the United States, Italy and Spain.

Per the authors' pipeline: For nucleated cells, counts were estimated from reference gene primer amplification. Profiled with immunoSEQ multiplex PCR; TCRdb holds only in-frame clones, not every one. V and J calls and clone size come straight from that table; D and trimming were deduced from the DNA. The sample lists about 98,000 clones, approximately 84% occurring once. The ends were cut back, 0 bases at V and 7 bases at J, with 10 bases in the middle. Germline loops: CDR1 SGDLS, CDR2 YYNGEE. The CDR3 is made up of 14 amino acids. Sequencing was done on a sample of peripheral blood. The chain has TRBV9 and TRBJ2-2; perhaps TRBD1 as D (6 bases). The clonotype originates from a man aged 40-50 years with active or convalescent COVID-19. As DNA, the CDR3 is TGTGCCAGCAGCGTAGTGGGGGCTGGCGGGGAGCTGTTTTTT. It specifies CASSVVGAGGELFF.